These 7 T cell receptor beta chains came from one sample sequenced in a study of blood T cell repertoires in COVID-19. Repertoires were generated with immunoSEQ multiplex PCR, while TCRdb's copy carries only in-frame clones and drops some. Counted here are some 290,000 clones, approximately 89% occurring once; the ten biggest clones make up roughly 11%. The material sequenced was peripheral blood. The receptors originated from a woman younger than 45 with COVID-19, enrolled during active disease.

For the CDR3, the DNA is TGTGCGTCCGACAGGCGAGTCCCAGATTTCGGCTACACCTTC. Its translation is CASDRRVPDFGYTF. The chain combines TRBV28 with TRBJ1-2, with TRBD1 as a possible D gene (6 bases). The CDR3 runs 14 residues. Looked up from germline, CDR1 is MDHEN and CDR2 is SYDVKM.

J is TRBJ2-7 and V is TRBV5-5; D is perhaps TRBD1 (6 bases). The germline V gene encodes CDR1 SGHKS and CDR2 YYEKEE (reference sequence). This CDR3 region has 15 residues. V was shortened by 4 bases and J by 0 bases, with 14 bases between the two germline ends. Here the CDR3 reads CASSADSAYSYEQYF. In DNA, the CDR3 is TGTGCCAGCAGCGCGGACAGCGCTTACTCCTACGAGCAGTACTTC. The variable domain in full, completed from reference TRBV5-5 and TRBJ2-7, reads DAGVTQSPTHLIKTRGQQVTLRCSPISGHKSVSWYQQVLGQGPQFIFQYYEKEERGRGNFPDRFSARQFPNYSSELNVNALLLGDSALYLCASSADSAYSYEQYFGPGTRLTVT.

The J gene is TRBJ1-4, the V gene TRBV9; TRBD1 aligns across 7 bases. With 2 bases clipped from V and 8 bases from J, the junction kept 6 bases outside the gene matches. CDR3 length equals 14 residues. CDR1 is SGDLS, CDR2 YYNGEE, per germline. The chain's CDR3 is CASSVGQAGEKLFF. For the CDR3, the DNA is TGTGCCAGCAGCGTCGGACAGGCTGGGGAAAAACTGTTTTTT.

CDR3 region: CASSNRDSSGANVLTF. The CDR3 bases are TGCGCCAGCAGCAACCGGGACAGCTCTGGGGCCAACGTCCTGACTTTC. The V call is TRBV5-1, the J call TRBJ2-6, with 7 bases aligning to TRBD1. With V trimmed by 4 bases and J by 0 bases, 4 bases remained unmatched. Germline assignment: CDR1 SGHRS and CDR2 YFSETQ. The CDR3 totals 16 residues.

The rearrangement joins TRBV19 to TRBJ2-2; 12 bases match TRBD2. Germline V gene lookup returns CDR1 LNHDA and CDR2 SQIVND (reference sequence). The CDR3 has 16 amino acids. The V and J ends lost 5 bases and 5 bases, in that order; junction bases with no gene match: 6. CDR3 coding DNA: TGTGCCAGTAGTTTCCGGACTAGCGGGGCTACCGGGGAGCTGTTTTTT. Its protein product is CASSFRTSGATGELFF.

This chain connects TRBV7-9 to TRBJ2-2; 7 bases match TRBD1. The CDR3 is 14 residues long. Looked up from germline, CDR1 is SEHNR and CDR2 is FQNEAQ (reference sequence). J was trimmed by 6 bases and V by 5 bases; bases with no gene match: 6. CDR3 sequence reads: CASSRRQGAGELFF. The CDR3 DNA is TGTGCCAGCAGCCGAAGACAGGGCGCCGGGGAGCTGTTTTTT.

The chain carries TRBV5-4 and TRBJ2-3; 8 bases align to TRBD2. Germline assignment: CDR1 SGHNT and CDR2 YYREEE (reference sequence). The CDR3 runs to 15 residues. Trimming took 5 bases from V and 6 from J; bases not matched to a gene: 11. The CDR3 region has the DNA TGTGCCAGCAGGTCGCGGGGGGCCTCAAGGGATACGCAGTATTTT. Its translation is CASRSRGASRDTQYF.